One and the same sample provided the 26 T cell receptor beta chains below, sequenced in a study of post-analysis software for immune sequencing data. Findings of the study overall: TRBV5-6, TRBV5-1 and TRBV20-1 belonged to a set of about five TRBV segments that were more frequent in patients than controls.

What these receptors recognize is not known. Prepared TCR beta cDNA libraries contained unique molecular identifiers. Via MiXCR, TCRdb re-called the PCR reads, giving one row per CDR3 protein. The sample holds roughly 600,000 distinct CDR3 sequences, 44% seen once. Material for sequencing was blood. The source of these receptors is a girl under 18 with multiple sclerosis.

This clonotype was seen a few times. J is TRBJ1-2 and V is TRBV11-2; perhaps TRBD1 as D (5 bases). The CDR3 covers 13 residues. V was clipped by 5 bases and J by 7 bases, with 14 bases between them. Germline V CDR1 and CDR2: SGHAT, FQNNGV. The CDR3: CASSMDQGSGYTF. CDR3 nucleotides: TGTGCCAGCAGCATGGATCAGGGAAGTGGCTACACCTTC.

This chain joins TRBV12-3 or TRBV12-4 and TRBJ2-6, with D possibly matching TRBD1 (5 bases). V gave up 7 bases and J gave up 0 bases, with 13 bases separating them. The CDR3 has 16 residues. CDR3 region: CASTNDRYSGANVLTF. CDR3 nucleotides: TGTGCCAGCACTAACGACAGATACTCTGGGGCCAACGTCCTGACTTTC.

The chain is built from TRBV9 and TRBJ2-5; 8 positions match TRBD2. Trimming took 4 bases from V and 4 from J; bases not matched to a gene: 9. Looked up from germline, CDR1 is SGDLS and CDR2 is YYNGEE. The CDR3 has 15 residues. CDR3 region: CASSPRVAGRETQYF. In DNA, the CDR3 is TGTGCCAGCAGCCCCCGGGTAGCGGGGAGAGAGACCCAGTACTTC.

The chain is built from TRBV12-3 or TRBV12-4 and TRBJ2-3; TRBD2 aligns across 11 bases. CDR3 length equals 15 residues. Trimming took 7 bases from V and 8 from J; bases not matched to a gene: 11. The CDR3 DNA follows: TGTGCCAGCACCCATAGCGGGAGGGCCGGGGGTACGCAGTATTTT. It yields the protein CASTHSGRAGGTQYF.

This clonotype showed up just a few times. This chain connects TRBV11-2 to TRBJ2-1; 10 nucleotides agree with TRBD2. Germline CDR1 and CDR2: SGHAT and FQNNGV. The CDR3 runs to 19 residues. V was clipped by 4 bases and J by 0 bases; unmatched bases: 12. The CDR3 loop is CASSSQSGTSGASYNEQFF. The CDR3 DNA sequence: TGTGCCAGCAGCTCCCAAAGCGGAACTAGCGGGGCCTCCTACAATGAGCAGTTCTTC.

This sequence joins TRBV5-1 and TRBJ2-2; no definite D call. Germline V CDR1 and CDR2: SGHRS, YFSETQ. CDR3 length equals 13 residues. V lost 6 bases, J lost 1 base, and 7 bases lay in between. The DNA of the CDR3 is TGCGCCAGCAACGGCGGGAACACCGGGGAGCTGTTTTTT. Its protein is CASNGGNTGELFF.

This clonotype showed up just a few times. V is TRBV6-2 or TRBV6-3 and J is TRBJ2-6; TRBD1 aligns across 9 bases. This CDR3 contains 15 residues. Looked up from germline, CDR1 is MNHEY and CDR2 is SVGEGT. With V trimmed by 5 bases and J by 4 bases, 3 bases remained unmatched. CDR3 in DNA: TGTGCCAGCAGTCGACAGGGGGACGGGGCCAACGTCCTGACTTTC. Protein: CASSRQGDGANVLTF.

This chain joins TRBV9 and TRBJ2-5; 8 nucleotides match TRBD1. Germline V CDR1 and CDR2: SGDLS, YYNGEE. The CDR3 consists of 13 residues. With 3 bases clipped from V and 9 bases from J, the junction kept 7 bases outside the gene matches. The CDR3 DNA is TGTGCCAGCAGCGACCGAATACAGGGGGCCCAGTACTTC. Its translation is CASSDRIQGAQYF.

The chain uses TRBV12-3 or TRBV12-4 and TRBJ2-7, with D perhaps assigned TRBD1 or TRBD2 (5 bases each). V lost 10 bases and J lost 3, with 13 bases in between. The CDR3 totals 12 residues. The DNA for the CDR3 is TGTGCCACCGGGACCTCCGACTACGAGCAGTACTTC. As protein: CATGTSDYEQYF.

The sample holds a few counts of this clonotype. The J gene is TRBJ1-5, the V gene TRBV7-2, with D unclear. Germline V gene data show CDR1 as SGHTA and CDR2 as FQGNSA. This CDR3 is built from 13 residues. V was cut by 2 bases and J by 5 bases, with 7 bases left in between. The chain's CDR3 is CASSLIRDQPQHF. DNA for the CDR3: TGTGCCAGCAGCTTAATTAGGGATCAGCCCCAGCATTTT.

The chain recombines TRBV12-3 or TRBV12-4 with TRBJ2-3; 11 nucleotides match TRBD2. This CDR3 contains 15 residues. Trimming cost V 6 bases and J 6 bases; bases outside gene matches: 8. CDR3 bases: TGTGCCAGCAGCCATAGCGGGGGGGCGGTGGATACGCAGTATTTT. Its translation is CASSHSGGAVDTQYF.

V is TRBV29-1 and J is TRBJ2-6; TRBD1 matches 9 bases. Germline lookup yields CDR1 SQVTM and CDR2 ANQGSEA. The CDR3 covers 15 residues. With V trimmed by 6 bases and J by 1 base, 4 bases remained unmatched. CDR3 sequence: CSVGQGLSGANVLTF. For the CDR3, the DNA is TGCAGCGTGGGACAGGGATTATCTGGGGCCAACGTCCTGACTTTC.

This clonotype has just a few counts. The chain links TRBV10-3 to TRBJ1-2, with 7 nucleotides matching TRBD1. The J segment lost 0 bases and the V segment lost 5 bases, leaving 6 bases of the junction unmatched. From germline, CDR1 is ENHRY and CDR2 SYGVKD. The CDR3 runs 15 residues. CDR3 in DNA: TGTGCCATCAGTAACAGGGGTTCCGCTAACTATGGCTACACCTTC. It is translated as CAISNRGSANYGYTF.

CDR3 region: CATSDPGTSGGLTDTQYF. CDR3 sequence (DNA): TGTGCCACCAGTGATCCGGGGACTAGCGGGGGTCTGACAGATACGCAGTATTTT. This chain joins TRBV24-1 and TRBJ2-3, with 14 bases that match TRBD2. Germline trimming cut 3 bases from V and 3 bases from J; bases unmatched to any gene: 7. This CDR3 region has 18 residues. The germline CDR1 and CDR2 sequences are KGHDR and SFDVKD.

J is TRBJ1-1 and V is TRBV5-1, with D uncertain. The germline V gene has CDR1 SGHRS and CDR2 YFSETQ. V was shortened by 4 bases and J by 8 bases, with 15 bases between the two germline ends. The CDR3 runs to 13 residues. CDR3 bases: TGCGCCAGCAGCCCCGTGAGTAGAAACGAAGCTTTCTTT. This sequence encodes CASSPVSRNEAFF. Full variable domain (rest looked up from reference TRBV5-1 and TRBJ1-1): KAGVTQTPRYLIKTRGQQVTLSCSPISGHRSVSWYQQTPGQGLQFLFEYFSETQRNKGNFPGRFSGRQFSNSRSEMNVSTLELGDSALYLCASSPVSRNEAFFGQGTRLTVV.

Concerning this clonotype itself: The junction does not match germline at one end; this may be a read error. The J gene is TRBJ2-1, the V gene TRBV7-7, with 9 bases lining up with TRBD2. This CDR3 has 16 residues. CDR1 SSHAT and CDR2 FNYEAQ come from the germline V gene (reference sequence). The CDR3 loop is CASSLVLAGSGNEQFF. The CDR3 nucleotides read TGTGCTAGCAGCTTAGTCCTAGCGGGAAGTGGGAATGAGCAGTTCTTC.

J is TRBJ1-1 and V is TRBV12-3 or TRBV12-4; 8 nucleotides match TRBD1. The J segment lost 6 bases and the V segment lost 2 bases, leaving 8 bases of the junction unmatched. This CDR3 comprises 15 residues. CDR3 nucleotides: TGTGCCAGCAGTTTACTTTCCCCAGGGGGCTCTGAAGCTTTCTTT. It translates to CASSLLSPGGSEAFF.

This clonotype appeared a few times. The V call is TRBV5-1, the J call TRBJ2-2; D is undetermined. The CDR3 consists of 14 residues. Trimming stripped 1 base from V and 5 bases from J, with 9 bases between. In germline, CDR1 is SGHRS, CDR2 YFSETQ. The CDR3 protein is CASSLQSMTGELFF. In DNA, the CDR3 is TGCGCCAGCAGCTTGCAGTCCATGACCGGGGAGCTGTTTTTT.

The rearrangement joins TRBV11-2 to TRBJ2-3; 14 bases map to TRBD2. The germline CDR1 and CDR2 sequences are SGHAT and FQNNGV. The trim removed 8 bases at V and 9 bases at J, leaving 10 bases unmatched. The CDR3 is 15 residues long. DNA of the CDR3: TGTGCCAGCGCAGGACTAGCGGGGGGTAGGGGGACGCAGTATTTT. Translating it yields CASAGLAGGRGTQYF.

The chain combines TRBV20-1 with TRBJ2-1, with 9 bases matching TRBD1. The CDR3 covers 14 residues. The germline V gene encodes CDR1 DFQATT and CDR2 SNEGSKA (reference sequence). V lost 1 base to trimming and J lost 7 bases; unmatched junction nucleotides: 5. The CDR3 loop reads CSARALDRGNEQFF. For the CDR3, the DNA is TGCAGTGCTAGAGCTCTGGACAGGGGAAATGAGCAGTTCTTC.

The rearrangement joins TRBV2 to TRBJ2-7; D ambiguous. The V gene's germline CDR1 is SNHLY and CDR2 FYNNEI. The CDR3 consists of 12 residues. Trimming took off 4 bases at V and 10 bases at J, with 14 bases between the two ends. The CDR3 DNA follows: TGTGCCAGCAGTGTCGAGGAATCTACTCAGTACTTC. Translation: CASSVEESTQYF.

This clonotype turned up a few times. The V and J genes are TRBV20-1 and TRBJ1-1; D is possibly TRBD1 (5 bases). Per germline, CDR1 DFQATT and CDR2 SNEGSKA (reference sequence). The germline V and J ends were trimmed by 2 bases and 2 bases, with 18 bases remaining between them. This CDR3 spans 16 amino acids. In nucleotides, the CDR3 is TGCAGTGCTAGACGCCGGGGCCGGACCTATAACACTGAAGCTTTCTTT. Encoded protein: CSARRRGRTYNTEAFF.

This rearrangement joins TRBV12-3 or TRBV12-4 to TRBJ2-1; 7 nucleotides agree with TRBD1. This CDR3 region has 16 residues. The V and J ends lost 6 bases and 7 bases, in that order; junction bases with no gene match: 15. The CDR3 sequence is CASRGQWGQQGNEQFF. CDR3 DNA: TGTGCCAGCAGGGGCCAATGGGGACAACAGGGGAATGAGCAGTTCTTC.

In its sample, this clonotype was seen a few times. V is TRBV6-6 and J is TRBJ2-7; D assignment may be TRBD1 or TRBD2 (5 bases each). Germline-derived CDR1 and CDR2 are MNHNY and SVGAGI (reference sequence). The CDR3 runs to 17 residues. The germline V and J ends were trimmed by 2 bases and 0 bases, with 17 bases remaining between them. The DNA for the CDR3 is TGTGCCAGCAGTTACCGACGTGAGGGGCCCAGCTCCTACGAGCAGTACTTC. Its protein product is CASSYRREGPSSYEQYF.

V gene TRBV2 combines with J gene TRBJ2-1; D is ambiguous. This CDR3 is 14 amino acids long. V was cut by 0 bases and J by 4 bases, with 7 bases left in between. Germline loops: CDR1 SNHLY, CDR2 FYNNEI. CDR3 DNA sequence: TGTGCCAGCAGTGAAGCGCGAGGTTACAATGAGCAGTTCTTC. Translated: CASSEARGYNEQFF.

Only a few counts were recorded for this clonotype. The chain joins TRBV10-3 to TRBJ1-2, with TRBD1 matching over 7 bases. The CDR3 is 11 residues long. Germline V lookup: CDR1 ENHRY, CDR2 SYGVKD. The CDR3, as DNA: TGTGCTACAGGGGTTAACTATGGCTACACCTTC. This sequence encodes CATGVNYGYTF.